Following are 9 T cell receptor beta chains from one sample sequenced in a study of shared clonotypes between healthy human individuals. Sequencing was performed with immunoSEQ multiplex PCR; in TCRdb, only in-frame clones are kept and a portion is missing. The data contain hundreds of thousands of clones, over 65% of them singletons. Sequences were obtained from memory CD4+ T cells sorted from blood. Indicated subset: CD45RA-negative fraction. These receptors all come from a woman aged 25 to 45 in good health.

This clone was recorded a few times. This sequence joins TRBV7-7 and TRBJ2-7; tentative D call: TRBD2 (6 bases). V gave up 5 bases and J gave up 7 bases, with 15 bases separating them. The CDR3 consists of 13 residues. Per the germline V gene, CDR1 is SSHAT and CDR2 is FNYEAQ (reference sequence). This CDR3 is CASSASRGQEQYF. Written as DNA, the CDR3 is TGTGCCAGCAGCGCCTCGCGGGGTCAAGAGCAGTACTTC.

Of note for this clone: Other nucleotide sequences from this sample produce the same CDR3. The chain links TRBV19 to TRBJ2-2; 7 bases are a match to TRBD1. CDR1 is LNHDA, CDR2 SQIVND, per germline (reference sequence). The CDR3 length is 16 residues. With 2 bases clipped from V and 3 bases from J, the junction kept 6 bases outside the gene matches. The CDR3 DNA reads as TGTGCCAGTAGTATACCAAGGGGGCCGGACACCGGGGAGCTGTTTTTT. Translating it yields CASSIPRGPDTGELFF.

The V and J genes are TRBV27 and TRBJ2-1; 8 bases align to TRBD2. Trimming at V came to 5 bases and at J to 0 bases, leaving 15 bases not matched to a gene. Germline lookup yields CDR1 MNHEY and CDR2 SMNVEV (reference sequence). The CDR3 contains 19 residues. This chain's CDR3 is CASSPWAGGGSSSYNEQFF. The DNA for the CDR3 is TGTGCCAGCAGTCCCTGGGCGGGGGGAGGCTCGAGCTCCTACAATGAGCAGTTCTTC.

This clone was observed once. The chain uses TRBV18 and TRBJ1-5; no firm D call. V was trimmed by 3 bases and J by 0 bases, leaving 9 bases between them. From germline, CDR1 is KGHSH and CDR2 LQKENI. The CDR3 is 15 amino acids. The CDR3 reads CASSPFEYSNQPQHF. CDR3 nucleotides: TGTGCCAGCTCACCCTTTGAGTATAGCAATCAGCCCCAGCATTTT.

Here the CDR3 reads CASSKDVNSYNEQFF. The CDR3 DNA reads as TGTGCCAGCAGCAAAGACGTTAACTCCTACAATGAGCAGTTCTTC. The chain combines TRBV21-1 with TRBJ2-1. TRBV21-1 is flagged as a pseudogene. The CDR3 loop spans 15 amino acids.

V usage is TRBV7-9 and J usage is TRBJ2-7; TRBD1 aligns across 9 bases. CDR1 SEHNR and CDR2 FQNEAQ come from the germline V gene (reference sequence). The CDR3 is made up of 15 amino acids. Trimming took 5 bases from V and 5 from J; bases not matched to a gene: 10. In DNA, the CDR3 is TGTGCCAGCAGCGTACCGGGACAGGGAATTGACGAGCAGTACTTC. Amino acids: CASSVPGQGIDEQYF.

The gene calls are TRBV7-2 and TRBJ2-3, with 14 bases identical to TRBD2. Germline V gene lookup returns CDR1 SGHTA and CDR2 FQGNSA. The V gene end was trimmed by 7 bases and the J gene end by 5 bases; junction bases not matched to a gene: 8. This CDR3 spans 16 amino acids. This CDR3 is CASTRLAGGPIDTQYF. CDR3 bases: TGTGCCAGCACTAGACTAGCGGGAGGGCCCATAGATACGCAGTATTTT.

J is TRBJ2-1 and V is TRBV7-9; 7 positions agree with TRBD2. V lost 5 bases and J lost 10; bases outside the gene matches: 8. There are 13 residues in the CDR3. Germline V gene data show CDR1 as SEHNR and CDR2 as FQNEAQ (reference sequence). The CDR3 region is CASSRSGPEEQFF. The CDR3 nucleotides read TGTGCCAGCAGCCGTAGCGGGCCAGAGGAGCAGTTCTTC.

The sample holds a few counts of this clone. The rearrangement links TRBV6-1 to TRBJ2-7; D ambiguous. Looked up from germline, CDR1 is MNHNS and CDR2 is SASEGT. CDR3 length: 11 residues. V lost 8 bases to trimming and J lost 1 base, with 6 bases between them. CDR3 sequence reads: CASQESYEQYF. CDR3 nucleotides: TGTGCCAGCCAGGAATCCTACGAGCAGTACTTC.